The 5 T cell receptor beta chains presented below share a single source sample, sequenced in a study of blood T cell repertoires in COVID-19. This table comes from immunoSEQ multiplex PCR, and its TCRdb copy is limited to in-frame clones, with some not included. This sample carries 250,000 or so clones, 65% to 85% of them seen once, and the ten largest clones take less than 2%. The sample comprised peripheral blood. The receptors shown here come from a woman in her thirties or forties who had recovered from COVID-19.

The rearrangement joins TRBV27 to TRBJ2-5; D is ambiguous. Germline assignment: CDR1 MNHEY and CDR2 SMNVEV (reference sequence). The CDR3 has 13 amino acids. Trimming removed 1 base at V and 3 bases at J, with 6 bases between. CDR3 DNA sequence: TGTGCCAGCAGTTTATTGAGGAAAGAGACCCAGTACTTC. Protein sequence: CASSLLRKETQYF.

The V gene is TRBV2, the J gene TRBJ2-1, with 7 bases lining up with TRBD1. Germline-derived CDR1 and CDR2 are SNHLY and FYNNEI. V lost 6 bases to trimming and J lost 6 bases; unmatched junction nucleotides: 5. There are 13 residues in the CDR3. This CDR3 reads CASSVPGGNEQFF. As DNA, the CDR3 is TGTGCCAGCAGCGTCCCAGGGGGCAATGAGCAGTTCTTC.

The CDR3 DNA reads as TGTGCCACCAGCAGAGATACTGGTGAGGGTAAGGCTTTCTTT. It codes for CATSRDTGEGKAFF. This rearrangement joins TRBV15 to TRBJ1-1; no reliable D call. The CDR3 runs to 14 residues. The V and J ends lost 0 bases and 11 bases respectively, with 16 bases between them. From germline, CDR1 is LNHNV and CDR2 YYDKDF (reference sequence).

The V call is TRBV6-5, the J call TRBJ1-6, with a possible D match to TRBD1 (5 bases). CDR3 length: 14 amino acids. V dropped 7 bases and J dropped 8 bases, with 15 bases sitting between them. Germline CDR1 is MNHEY and CDR2 is SVGAGI. As DNA, the CDR3 is TGTGCCAGCAATTGGGGCCGAAGTGATTCACCCCTCCACTTT. Translation: CASNWGRSDSPLHF.

This clone was seen more than once but under ten times. The chain combines TRBV6-6 with TRBJ2-5; tentative D call: TRBD2 (6 bases). This CDR3 comprises 12 residues. V dropped 6 bases and J dropped 3 bases, with 8 bases sitting between them. Looked up from germline, CDR1 is MNHNY and CDR2 is SVGAGI (reference sequence). Here the CDR3 reads CASRGGEETQYF. Written as DNA, the CDR3 is TGTGCCAGCAGGGGCGGGGAAGAGACCCAGTACTTC.